Listed below are T cell receptor beta chains from one sample, sequenced in a study of T cell repertoires in aging, cancer and after chemotherapy. TCRdb re-called the multiplex PCR reads through MiXCR, storing one row per CDR3 protein. The repertoire holds about 6,600 distinct CDR3 sequences, with about 29% as singletons. Sequenced input: blood. Every receptor here comes from a human donor with a blood cancer. The donor label of this sample is uncertain. Each CDR3 is given with its conserved first and last residue. A D gene is named only where the DNA matches it firmly. Clone size, where shown, is once, few, many, or a class for clones that have expanded.

j_call cdr3_length d_call v_call clone_size cdr3_aa cdr3_nt
TRBJ2-3 15 NA TRBV5-1 few CASSQGTASTDTQYF TGCGCCAGCAGCCAAGGGACGGCAAGCACAGATACGCAGTATTTT
TRBJ2-2 15 TRBD1 TRBV18 many CASSQQGQGPGELFF TGTGCCAGCTCACAACAGGGGCAAGGGCCCGGGGAGCTGTTTTTT
TRBJ2-3 17 TRBD1 TRBV7-9 NA CASSLVGTGLRADTQYF TGTGCCAGCAGCTTAGTAGGGACAGGGTTGAGGGCAGATACGCAGTATTTT
TRBJ2-7 16 NA TRBV30 many CAWSPTAPGGRYEQYF TGTGCCTGGAGTCCCACCGCCCCGGGGGGCCGGTACGAGCAGTACTTC
TRBJ2-2 16 NA TRBV6-5 NA CASSYWQGLVAGELFF TGTGCCAGCAGTTACTGGCAGGGGCTCGTGGCCGGGGAGCTGTTTTTT
TRBJ1-1 13 NA TRBV12-3/TRBV12-4 once CASSLVRNTEAFF TGTGCCAGCAGTTTAGTGAGGAACACTGAAGCTTTCTTT
TRBJ2-7 15 NA TRBV11-1 few CASSFPGQNLYEQYF TGTGCCAGCAGCTTCCCAGGACAGAATCTCTACGAGCAGTACTTC
TRBJ2-7 16 NA TRBV5-5 few CASSLVGSGTNYEQYF TGTGCCAGCAGCTTGGTTGGTTCCGGGACCAACTACGAGCAGTACTTC
TRBJ2-3 14 NA TRBV10-1 NA CASSGASLTDTQYF TGCGCCAGCAGTGGGGCTAGCCTCACAGATACGCAGTATTTT
TRBJ1-5 14 TRBD1 TRBV6-5 few CASRWEQGNQPQHF TGTGCCAGCAGGTGGGAACAGGGGAATCAGCCCCAGCATTTT
TRBJ2-3 15 NA TRBV7-9 once CASPSPGQPRNTQYF TGTGCCTCTCCTTCGCCGGGGCAGCCCCGAAATACGCAGTATTTT
TRBJ2-1 15 NA TRBV30 few CAWSRGPSSYNEQFF TGTGCCTGGAGTCGAGGGCCAAGCTCCTACAATGAGCAGTTCTTC
TRBJ2-7 16 NA TRBV24-1 NA CATSDPFPRGVYEQYF TGTGCCACCAGTGACCCGTTCCCCCGGGGTGTATACGAGCAGTACTTC
TRBJ1-4 17 NA TRBV6-6 few CASSYSAGAATNEKLFF TGTGCCAGCAGTTACTCGGCGGGGGCTGCAACTAATGAAAAACTGTTTTTT
TRBJ1-2 17 TRBD1 TRBV4-2 NA CASSLRTGRHESDGYTF TGTGCCAGCAGCCTACGGACAGGGAGGCACGAATCGGATGGCTACACCTTC
TRBJ1-2 13 NA TRBV12-3/TRBV12-4 many CASSADGGGGYTF TGTGCCAGCAGTGCAGACGGGGGAGGCGGCTACACCTTC
TRBJ1-2 14 TRBD1 TRBV7-6 once CASSVPGQGRGYTF TGTGCCAGCAGCGTGCCGGGACAGGGAAGAGGCTACACCTTC
TRBJ2-7 17 NA TRBV6-2/TRBV6-3 few CASSRRVAGPVESEQYF TGTGCCAGCAGTAGAAGGGTCGCGGGGCCAGTGGAAAGCGAGCAGTACTTC
TRBJ1-3 15 NA TRBV6-5 few CASSLAREAGNTIYF TGTGCCAGCAGCCTCGCCAGGGAGGCTGGAAACACCATATATTTT
TRBJ2-2 15 NA TRBV6-2/TRBV6-3 many CASKGFRGTTGELFF TGTGCCAGCAAGGGATTTCGGGGAACCACCGGGGAGCTGTTTTTT
TRBJ2-7 12 NA TRBV24-1 NA CATSEQGKVQYF TGTGCCACCAGTGAGCAGGGTAAGGTGCAGTACTTC
TRBJ1-5 13 NA TRBV12-3/TRBV12-4 few CASSFGGNQPQHF TGTGCCAGCAGTTTTGGAGGCAATCAGCCCCAGCATTTT
TRBJ2-7 14 TRBD1 TRBV19 NA CASSAGTGTYEQYF TGTGCCAGTAGTGCTGGGACAGGGACCTACGAGCAGTACTTC
TRBJ1-5 14 NA TRBV19 few CASSIPARVQPQHF TGTGCCAGTAGTATACCAGCCAGGGTTCAGCCCCAGCATTTT
TRBJ2-3 17 TRBD2 TRBV12-3/TRBV12-4 few CASSLLSGGPSRDTQYF TGTGCCAGCAGTTTACTAAGCGGGGGGCCATCACGGGATACGCAGTATTTT
TRBJ2-7 14 NA TRBV30 once CAWTVGAGTYEQYF TGTGCCTGGACTGTAGGGGCAGGGACCTACGAGCAGTACTTC
TRBJ2-1 13 TRBD1 TRBV29-1 medium-sized CSGRQGRDNEQFF TGCAGCGGAAGACAGGGAAGGGACAATGAGCAGTTCTTC
TRBJ1-3 16 NA TRBV7-6 NA CASSLGPGGTGNTIYF TGTGCCAGCAGCTTAGGCCCAGGCGGGACTGGAAACACCATATATTTT
TRBJ2-6 15 NA TRBV19 medium-sized CASSAGQPGANVLTF TGTGCCAGTAGTGCAGGCCAACCTGGGGCCAACGTCCTGACTTTC
TRBJ2-3 16 NA TRBV7-9 few CASSQMVWAGTDTQYF TGTGCCAGCAGCCAGATGGTCTGGGCTGGGACAGATACGCAGTATTTT
TRBJ1-2 14 TRBD1 TRBV12-3/TRBV12-4 NA CASSLTGGPYGYTF TGTGCCAGCAGCCTTACAGGGGGCCCCTATGGCTACACCTTC
TRBJ2-7 15 NA TRBV6-4 few CASRNPGGAKYEQYF TGTGCCAGCAGGAACCCCGGGGGCGCGAAATACGAGCAGTACTTC
TRBJ2-1 17 TRBD2 TRBV5-5 few CASSPLTSGGPYNEQFF TGTGCCAGCAGCCCCTTAACTAGCGGGGGCCCGTACAATGAGCAGTTCTTC
TRBJ1-4 15 NA TRBV6-5 few CASNPRRGHNEKLFF TGTGCCAGCAACCCGAGACGCGGCCATAATGAAAAACTGTTTTTT
TRBJ1-4 13 NA TRBV6-5 medium-sized CASSVLVGEKLFF TGTGCCAGCAGCGTCTTGGTGGGTGAAAAACTGTTTTTT
TRBJ2-7 15 TRBD2 TRBV10-3 few CAISEGGAGGSEQYF TGTGCCATCAGTGAAGGGGGAGCGGGGGGTAGCGAGCAGTACTTC
TRBJ2-3 14 NA TRBV27 NA CASSHSWGADTKYF TGTGCCAGCAGCCACTCATGGGGGGCAGATACGAAGTATTTT
TRBJ2-3 13 NA TRBV20-1 NA CSASQTSRDTQYF TGCAGTGCTAGCCAAACTAGTCGAGATACGCAGTATTTT
TRBJ1-1 17 NA TRBV27 few CASSLVGGWGIGTEAFF TGTGCCAGCAGTTTAGTAGGGGGATGGGGTATTGGGACTGAAGCTTTCTTT
TRBJ2-7 11 NA TRBV19 medium-sized CASGRSYEQYF TGTGCCTCCGGGCGCTCCTACGAGCAGTACTTC
TRBJ2-1 15 TRBD2 TRBV27 many CASTTLAGAHNEQFF TGTGCCAGCACCACACTAGCGGGGGCCCACAATGAGCAGTTCTTC
TRBJ2-7 13 NA TRBV18 NA CASSQKGGYEQYF TGTGCCAGCTCTCAAAAGGGGGGCTACGAGCAGTACTTC
TRBJ2-3 14 TRBD2 TRBV20-1 few CSARGRGWSDTQYF TGCAGTGCTAGGGGGCGGGGGTGGTCAGATACGCAGTATTTT
TRBJ1-3 14 NA TRBV10-3 NA CAISVGSSGNTIYF TGTGCCATCAGTGTTGGCAGCTCTGGAAACACCATATATTTT
TRBJ1-3 14 NA TRBV5-1 NA CASSLAGEGNTIYF TGCGCCAGCAGCTTGGCCGGGGAGGGAAACACCATATATTTT
TRBJ2-5 16 TRBD2 TRBV5-5 many CASSQSLAGGQETQYF TGTGCCAGCAGCCAGAGCCTAGCGGGGGGACAAGAGACCCAGTACTTC
TRBJ2-7 14 NA TRBV6-5 NA CASSRGRYPYEQYF TGTGCCAGCAGCCGGGGACGGTACCCCTACGAGCAGTACTTC